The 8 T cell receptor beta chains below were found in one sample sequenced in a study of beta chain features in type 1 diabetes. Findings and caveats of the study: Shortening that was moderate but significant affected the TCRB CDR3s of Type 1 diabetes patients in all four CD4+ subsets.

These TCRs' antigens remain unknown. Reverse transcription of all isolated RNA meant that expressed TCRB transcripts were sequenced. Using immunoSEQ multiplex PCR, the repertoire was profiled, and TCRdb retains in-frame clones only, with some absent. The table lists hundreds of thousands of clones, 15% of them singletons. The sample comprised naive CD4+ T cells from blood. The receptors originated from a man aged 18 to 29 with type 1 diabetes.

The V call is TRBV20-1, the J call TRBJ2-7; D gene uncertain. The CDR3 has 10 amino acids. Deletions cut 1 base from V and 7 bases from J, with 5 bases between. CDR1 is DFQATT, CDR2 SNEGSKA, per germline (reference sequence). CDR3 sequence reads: CSARALEQYF. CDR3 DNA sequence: TGCAGTGCTAGAGCTTTAGAGCAGTACTTC.

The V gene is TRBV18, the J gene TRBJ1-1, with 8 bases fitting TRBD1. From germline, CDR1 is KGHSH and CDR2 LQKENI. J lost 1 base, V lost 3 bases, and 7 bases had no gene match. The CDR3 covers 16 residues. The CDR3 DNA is TGTGCCAGCTCACCCTGGACAGGGAATTGGAACACTGAAGCTTTCTTT. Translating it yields CASSPWTGNWNTEAFF.

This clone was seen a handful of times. In DNA form, the CDR3 reads TGTGCCAGTAGCCGAGGAGGGAGCTCCTACGAGCAGTACTTC. This translates into CASSRGGSSYEQYF. The rearrangement uses TRBV19 and TRBJ2-7, with a possible D match to TRBD2 (6 bases). Germline CDR1 LNHDA, CDR2 SQIVND (reference sequence). The V end was cut by 6 bases, the J end by 0 bases, with 12 bases between. There are 14 residues in the CDR3. Full variable domain (outside the CDR3, taken from reference TRBV19 and TRBJ2-7): DGGITQSPKYLFRKEGQNVTLSCEQNLNHDAMYWYRQDPGQGLRLIYYSQIVNDFQKGDIAEGYSVSREKKESFPLTVTSAQKNPTAFYLCASSRGGSSYEQYFGPGTRLTVT.

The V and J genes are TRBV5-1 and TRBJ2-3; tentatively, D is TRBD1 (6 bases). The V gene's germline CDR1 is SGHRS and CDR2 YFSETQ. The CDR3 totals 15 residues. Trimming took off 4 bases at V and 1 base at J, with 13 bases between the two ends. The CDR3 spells CASSQGQPRTDTQYF. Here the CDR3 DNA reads TGCGCCAGCAGCCAAGGACAGCCTCGCACAGATACGCAGTATTTT.

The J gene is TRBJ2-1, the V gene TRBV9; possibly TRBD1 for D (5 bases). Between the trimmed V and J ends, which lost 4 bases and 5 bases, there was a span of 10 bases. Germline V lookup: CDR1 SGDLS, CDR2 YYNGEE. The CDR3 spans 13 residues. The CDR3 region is CASSSRQHNEQFF. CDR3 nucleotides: TGTGCCAGCAGCTCCCGACAGCACAATGAGCAGTTCTTC. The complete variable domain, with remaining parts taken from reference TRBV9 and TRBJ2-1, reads DSGVTQTPKHLITATGQRVTLRCSPRSGDLSVYWYQQSLDQGLQFLIQYYNGEERAKGNILERFSAQQFPDLHSELNLSSLELGDSALYFCASSSRQHNEQFFGPGTRLTVL.

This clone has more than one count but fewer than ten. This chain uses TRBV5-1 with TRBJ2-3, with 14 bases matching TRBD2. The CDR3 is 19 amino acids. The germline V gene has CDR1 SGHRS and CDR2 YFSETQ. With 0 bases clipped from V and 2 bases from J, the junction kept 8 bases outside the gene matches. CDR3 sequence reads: CASSLDPGLAGAVTDTQYF. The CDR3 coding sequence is TGCGCCAGCAGCTTGGACCCGGGACTAGCGGGGGCCGTCACAGATACGCAGTATTTT. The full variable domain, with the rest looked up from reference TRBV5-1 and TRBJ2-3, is KAGVTQTPRYLIKTRGQQVTLSCSPISGHRSVSWYQQTPGQGLQFLFEYFSETQRNKGNFPGRFSGRQFSNSRSEMNVSTLELGDSALYLCASSLDPGLAGAVTDTQYFGPGTRLTVL.

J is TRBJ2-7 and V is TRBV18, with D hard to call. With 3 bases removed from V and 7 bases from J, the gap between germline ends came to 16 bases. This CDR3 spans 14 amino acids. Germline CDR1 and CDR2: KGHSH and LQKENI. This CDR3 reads CASSPAYSRREQYF. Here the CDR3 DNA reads TGTGCCAGCTCACCTGCCTACAGTCGAAGAGAGCAGTACTTC.

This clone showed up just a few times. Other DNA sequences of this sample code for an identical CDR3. CDR3 bases: TGTGCCTGGAGTGTCAGGGGTAATCAGCCCCAGCATTTT. Translation gives CAWSVRGNQPQHF. V is TRBV30 and J is TRBJ1-5, with D possibly being TRBD1 (6 bases). The germline V gene encodes CDR1 GTSNPN and CDR2 SVGIG (reference sequence). This CDR3 region has 13 residues. V was cut by 0 bases and J by 4 bases, with 7 bases left in between.